Each of the 30 T cell receptor beta chains below was sequenced from the same sample in a study of metastatic and nonmetastatic thyroid tumors. TCRdb re-called clones from the PCR reads using MiXCR. The sample lists fewer than 35,000 clones, 20% to 25% occurring once. No treatment had been given to any patient before thyroid surgery. Sequencing used blood. These receptors were collected from a female donor with papillary thyroid cancer or a benign thyroid nodule (not recorded which). Some clones in this sample may be carry-over from other donors' samples.

There are many counts of this clone. The chain has TRBV12-3 or TRBV12-4 and TRBJ2-4; perhaps TRBD2 as D (6 bases). The CDR3 spans 13 residues. The germline V and J ends were trimmed by 6 bases and 4 bases, with 10 bases remaining between them. Here the CDR3 DNA reads TGTGCCAGCAGCTACGGGGGAAAAAACATTCAGTACTTC. Translation gives CASSYGGKNIQYF.

This clone was recorded many times. The chain is built from TRBV4-2 and TRBJ2-1; TRBD2 matches 9 bases. The CDR3 totals 18 residues. V gave up 1 base and J gave up 7 bases; unmatched junction bases: 14. In germline, CDR1 is LGHNA, CDR2 YNFKEQ. The CDR3 spells CASSQGVSGSPRGNEQFF. In DNA form, the CDR3 reads TGTGCCAGCAGCCAAGGAGTTAGCGGGAGCCCTCGGGGTAATGAGCAGTTCTTC.

Ten or more counts support this clone. The V call is TRBV7-8, the J call TRBJ2-7; D possibly uses TRBD1 or TRBD2 (6 bases each). Per the germline V gene, CDR1 is SGHVS and CDR2 is FQNEAQ. CDR3 size: 14 residues. V was pared by 5 bases and J by 2 bases, with 13 bases between. DNA for the CDR3: TGTGCCAGCAGCGCAATAGGGGGGCCCTACGAGCAGTACTTC. As protein: CASSAIGGPYEQYF.

Regarding this clone: The final CDR3 position lacks the conserved phenylalanine or tryptophan, pointing to a likely read error. The limits of the CDR3 on the DNA are not certain, so only TCRdb's listed CDR3 is given. The rearrangement joins TRBV6-1 to TRBJ1-2; TRBD1 is taken as the D call from the table, unchecked against the DNA. The CDR3 is 15 residues long, ends included. Germline V lookup: CDR1 MNHNS, CDR2 SASEGT. CDR3 sequence reads: CASSLPPDRGYGDTL.

This clone was found many times. The rearrangement joins TRBV28 to TRBJ2-5; no firm D call. This CDR3 spans 13 amino acids. CDR1 and CDR2 from the germline V gene are MDHEN and SYDVKM. Between the trimmed V and J ends, which lost 4 bases and 5 bases, there was a span of 11 bases. The CDR3 nucleotides are TGTGCCAGCAGTTCAACAGACCTCGAGACCCAGTACTTC. As protein: CASSSTDLETQYF.

This clone was recorded a few times. J is TRBJ1-2 and V is TRBV9; D possibly corresponds to TRBD1 (5 bases). Germline CDR1 SGDLS, CDR2 YYNGEE. The CDR3 covers 12 residues. Trimming removed 5 bases at V and 8 bases at J, with 13 bases between. CDR3 nucleotide sequence: TGTGCCAGCAGGACGGCCGGGGGGGGCTACACCTTC. Protein: CASRTAGGGYTF.

This clone has at least ten counts. The chain carries TRBV15 and TRBJ2-1; TRBD1 is a possible D gene (6 bases). Germline values: CDR1 LNHNV, CDR2 YYDKDF (reference sequence). The CDR3 is 16 amino acids. V lost 6 bases, J lost 2 bases, and 17 bases lay in between. This chain's CDR3 is CATSGLGGGTYNEQFF. Written as DNA, the CDR3 is TGTGCCACCAGTGGGCTTGGGGGCGGCACCTACAATGAGCAGTTCTTC.

The V and J genes are TRBV6-2 or TRBV6-3 and TRBJ1-5; D perhaps matches TRBD1 (5 bases). Between the trimmed V and J ends, which lost 7 bases and 5 bases, there was a span of 18 bases. The CDR3 is made up of 15 amino acids. The V gene's germline CDR1 is MNHEY and CDR2 SVGEGT. CDR3 residues: CASTPIWGNDQPQHF. CDR3 coding DNA: TGTGCCAGCACCCCTATATGGGGGAATGATCAGCCCCAGCATTTT.

This clone was observed many times. This chain links TRBV6-2 or TRBV6-3 with TRBJ2-1, with TRBD2 as a possible D gene (9 bases). This CDR3 has 22 residues. Trimming stripped 1 base from V and 1 base from J, with 29 bases between. The V gene's germline CDR1 is MNHEY and CDR2 SVGEGT. The CDR3, as DNA: TGTGCCAGCAGTTACTTACTCGACAGGGGACTAGCAGCTAGGGGTTCCTACAATGAGCAGTTCTTC. Protein product: CASSYLLDRGLAARGSYNEQFF.

This clone was seen once. The gene calls are TRBV7-3 and TRBJ2-7, with D perhaps TRBD1 or TRBD2 (5 bases each). The CDR3 is made up of 13 amino acids. Trimming took 4 bases from V and 1 from J, leaving 8 bases between them. The V gene's germline CDR1 is SGHTA and CDR2 FQGTGA. In DNA, the CDR3 is TGTGCCAGCAGCTCTTGGGGGTCCTACGAGCAGTACTTC. Its protein is CASSSWGSYEQYF.

The table lists this clone with many counts. This sequence joins TRBV20-1 and TRBJ2-1, with 7 bases that match TRBD1. The CDR3 is 13 residues long. Trimming cost V 1 base and J 7 bases; bases outside gene matches: 4. Germline lookup yields CDR1 DFQATT and CDR2 SNEGSKA (reference sequence). CDR3 DNA sequence: TGCAGTGCTAGAGCCCCGACAGGGAATGAGCAGTTCTTC. It is translated as CSARAPTGNEQFF.

This clone was detected many times. The junction departs from the called germline gene at one end, perhaps through a read error. The J gene is TRBJ2-3, the V gene TRBV24-1, with 7 bases lining up with TRBD2. The CDR3 contains 17 residues. Germline V lookup: CDR1 KGHDR, CDR2 SFDVKD. Here the CDR3 DNA reads TGTGCCACCAGTGAGAAGATAGCGGGCGCTAGCATAGATACGCAGTATTTT. Residues: CATSEKIAGASIDTQYF.

At least ten counts were recorded for this clone. Other DNA sequences in this specimen translate into the identical CDR3. This chain links TRBV28 with TRBJ1-5; TRBD1 might be the D (5 bases). CDR3 size: 11 residues. V was cut by 6 bases and J by 7 bases, with 7 bases left in between. Per germline, CDR1 MDHEN and CDR2 SYDVKM. CDR3 protein: CASSGAQPQHF. The DNA of the CDR3 is TGTGCCAGCAGCGGGGCGCAGCCCCAGCATTTT.

The table lists this clone with many counts. V usage is TRBV20-1 and J usage is TRBJ1-6; D perhaps matches TRBD1 (5 bases). The CDR3 is 13 residues long. Germline values: CDR1 DFQATT, CDR2 SNEGSKA (reference sequence). Trimming took off 5 bases at V and 6 bases at J, with 11 bases between the two ends. The CDR3 sequence: CSARGTANSPLHF. The CDR3, as DNA: TGCAGTGCTCGGGGGACGGCTAATTCACCCCTCCACTTT.

This clone was seen ten or more times. The CDR3 here is CASSVGGTSGNTIYF. CDR3 coding DNA: TGTGCCAGCAGCGTAGGAGGCACCTCTGGAAACACCATATATTTT. V is TRBV9 and J is TRBJ1-3; no clear D gene. Germline V gene data show CDR1 as SGDLS and CDR2 as YYNGEE. With 0 bases removed from V and 0 bases from J, the gap between germline ends came to 7 bases. The CDR3 has 15 residues.

CDR3 bases: TGTGCCAGCAGTTCAAGGGGGCACCGCGAGCAGTACTTC. Amino acid sequence: CASSSRGHREQYF. The chain links TRBV6-2 or TRBV6-3 to TRBJ2-7; TRBD1 matches 7 bases. V lost 4 bases and J lost 6; bases outside the gene matches: 6. The CDR3 covers 13 residues. Germline assignment: CDR1 MNHEY and CDR2 SVGEGT.

This clone is judged medium-sized. The chain combines TRBV4-1 with TRBJ2-7; 7 bases are shared with TRBD2. The germline V gene encodes CDR1 MGHRA and CDR2 YSYEKL. The CDR3 runs 17 residues. V gave up 1 base and J gave up 0 bases; unmatched junction bases: 9. The CDR3, as DNA: TGCGCCAGCAGCCAAGGGATAACGCGGGAGTACTCCTACGAGCAGTACTTC. Its protein product is CASSQGITREYSYEQYF.

This clone was found many times. The chain carries TRBV6-1 and TRBJ2-3; D tentatively fits TRBD1 or TRBD2 (5 bases each). Trimming pared 5 bases from V and 1 base from J, leaving 16 bases between. Germline lookup yields CDR1 MNHNS and CDR2 SASEGT. The CDR3 has 16 amino acids. DNA for the CDR3: TGTGCCAGCAGTCGGGACCCCTCAGCTGGCACAGATACGCAGTATTTT. Translation gives CASSRDPSAGTDTQYF.

This clone was found many times. A much larger clonotype is one base distant, so this may be a read error. The sample carries other DNA sequences with the same CDR3. The gene calls are TRBV2 and TRBJ2-5; D unresolved. Germline CDR1 reads SNHLY; CDR2 reads FYNNEI. The CDR3 is 18 residues long. Here the CDR3 DNA reads TGCGCCAGCAGTCCTATCCTTGGCGGAGCGACCGAAGAAGAGACCCAGTACTTC. Protein: CASSPILGGATEEETQYF.

V is TRBV7-6 and J is TRBJ1-1; D unresolved. Germline CDR1 is SGHVS and CDR2 is FNYEAQ. This CDR3 contains 12 residues. V lost 4 bases, J lost 3 bases, and 6 bases lay in between. The CDR3 region is CASSSPDTEAFF. As DNA, the CDR3 is TGTGCCAGCAGCTCCCCGGACACTGAAGCTTTCTTT. Full variable domain (remainder filled in from reference TRBV7-6 and TRBJ1-1): GAGVSQSPRYKVTKRGQDVALRCDPISGHVSLYWYRQALGQGPEFLTYFNYEAQQDKSGLPNDRFSAERPEGSISTLTIQRTEQRDSAMYRCASSSPDTEAFFGQGTRLTVV.

This clone was counted at least ten times. The chain uses TRBV7-4 and TRBJ2-7, with D possibly being TRBD2 (5 bases). Per the germline V gene, CDR1 is SGHVT and CDR2 is SQSDAQ. V shed 5 bases and J shed 5 bases, with 22 bases lying between them. This CDR3 has 16 amino acids. The CDR3 nucleotides are TGTGCCAGCAGCCCCCCATTAATCCCCGTGAGGGACGAGCAGTACTTC. It translates to CASSPPLIPVRDEQYF.

The gene calls are TRBV20-1 and TRBJ1-4; 7 bases fit TRBD1. CDR1 DFQATT and CDR2 SNEGSKA come from the germline V gene (reference sequence). V shed 2 bases and J 3 bases; nucleotides not matched to a gene: 6. The CDR3 length is 15 residues. The CDR3, as DNA: TGCAGTGCTAGACGCCCCAGGGGGGCTAATGAAAAACTGTTTTTT. Residues: CSARRPRGANEKLFF.

The rearrangement joins TRBV2 to TRBJ2-7, with D perhaps TRBD1 or TRBD2 (5 bases each). V lost 6 bases to trimming and J lost 0 bases, with 15 bases between them. This CDR3 is 15 amino acids long. Germline values: CDR1 SNHLY, CDR2 FYNNEI. The CDR3 DNA follows: TGTGCCAGCAGACTGAGTGGGACGGCCTCCTACGAGCAGTACTTC. This codes for CASRLSGTASYEQYF.

To note about this clone: The junction differs from germline at one of its ends, possibly a read error. The rearrangement uses TRBV4-1 and TRBJ2-7, with TRBD1 matching 8 bases. The CDR3 length is 14 residues. The germline V gene has CDR1 MGHRA and CDR2 YSYEKL. The CDR3 nucleotides are TGCGCCAGCAGGCAAGCCGGGACAGGCTACGAGCAGTACTTC. The encoded protein is CASRQAGTGYEQYF.

This clone has ten or more counts. CDR3 bases: TGTGCCAGTAGCTTGTCAGATACGCAGTATTTT. Translation gives CASSLSDTQYF. The genes are TRBV19 and TRBJ2-3, with D unresolved. The CDR3 consists of 11 residues. The germline gives CDR1 LNHDA, CDR2 SQIVND (reference sequence). V lost 6 bases and J 4 bases, leaving 5 bases between the germline ends. The complete variable domain, with remaining parts taken from reference TRBV19 and TRBJ2-3, reads DGGITQSPKYLFRKEGQNVTLSCEQNLNHDAMYWYRQDPGQGLRLIYYSQIVNDFQKGDIAEGYSVSREKKESFPLTVTSAQKNPTAFYLCASSLSDTQYFGPGTRLTVL.

This clone was seen a few times. An end of the junction differs from the germline gene, which may be a read error. The chain combines TRBV24-1 with TRBJ2-7; D is possibly TRBD1 or TRBD2 (5 bases each). This CDR3 region has 10 residues. Germline CDR1 is KGHDR and CDR2 is SFDVKD. The CDR3 DNA reads TGTTCCACCATGGGGGACGAGCAGTACTTC. It encodes CSTMGDEQYF.

The V and J genes are TRBV30 and TRBJ2-5; 10 bases align to TRBD2. Losses at the gene ends were 4 bases for V and 4 bases for J; bases not matched to a gene: 6. Germline CDR1 GTSNPN, CDR2 SVGIG (reference sequence). The CDR3 totals 14 residues. CDR3 DNA: TGTGCCTGGACCCCGCTAGCGGGAGTAGAGACCCAGTACTTC. Residues: CAWTPLAGVETQYF.

This clone occurred many times. The chain employs TRBV10-3 and TRBJ1-2; possible D gene TRBD1, 5 bases. Germline V gene sequence: CDR1 ENHRY, CDR2 SYGVKD. The V end was cut by 3 bases, the J end by 6 bases, with 17 bases between. CDR3 size: 15 residues. The CDR3, as DNA: TGTGCCATCAGTGAAACAGGTAATAGACTCCATGGCTACACCTTC. The encoded protein is CAISETGNRLHGYTF.

Ten or more counts support this clone. Here the CDR3 reads CATSARSGTSGSSGETQYF. The CDR3 nucleotides are TGTGCCACCAGCGCGCGTTCCGGGACTAGCGGGAGTTCAGGAGAGACCCAGTACTTC. The chain uses TRBV15 and TRBJ2-5, with 14 bases lining up with TRBD2. This CDR3 is 19 amino acids long. From germline, CDR1 is LNHNV and CDR2 YYDKDF (reference sequence). With V trimmed by 5 bases and J by 4 bases, 15 bases remained unmatched.

This clone occurred many times. The gene calls are TRBV10-1 and TRBJ1-2; D may be TRBD1 (5 bases). The CDR3 spans 12 residues. Between the trimmed V and J ends, which lost 4 bases and 8 bases, there was a span of 11 bases. From germline, CDR1 is WNHNN and CDR2 SYGVQD (reference sequence). The CDR3 sequence: CASSAGREGYTF. CDR3 in DNA: TGCGCCAGCAGTGCGGGGCGGGAAGGCTACACCTTC.